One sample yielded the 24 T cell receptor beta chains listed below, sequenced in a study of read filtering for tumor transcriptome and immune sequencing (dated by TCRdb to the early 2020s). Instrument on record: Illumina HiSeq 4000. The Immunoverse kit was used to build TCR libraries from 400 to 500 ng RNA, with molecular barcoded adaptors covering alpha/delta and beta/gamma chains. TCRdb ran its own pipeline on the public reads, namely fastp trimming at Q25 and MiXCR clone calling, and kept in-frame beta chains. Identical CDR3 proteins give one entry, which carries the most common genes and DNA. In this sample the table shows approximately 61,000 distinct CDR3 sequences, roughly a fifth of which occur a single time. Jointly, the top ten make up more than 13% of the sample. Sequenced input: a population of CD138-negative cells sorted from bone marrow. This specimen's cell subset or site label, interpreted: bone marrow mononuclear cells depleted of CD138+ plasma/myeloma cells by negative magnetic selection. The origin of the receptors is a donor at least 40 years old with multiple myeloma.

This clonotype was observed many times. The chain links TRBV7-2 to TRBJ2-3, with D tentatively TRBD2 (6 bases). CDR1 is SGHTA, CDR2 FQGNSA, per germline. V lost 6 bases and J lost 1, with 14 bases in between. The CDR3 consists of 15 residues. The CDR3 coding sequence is TGTGCCAGCAGGTTCGGGGGAATTGGCACAGATACGCAGTATTTT. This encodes CASRFGGIGTDTQYF. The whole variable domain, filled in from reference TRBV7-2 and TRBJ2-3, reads GAGVSQSPSNKVTEKGKDVELRCDPISGHTALYWYRQSLGQGLEFLIYFQGNSAPDKSGLPSDRFSAERTGGSVSTLTIQRTQQEDSAVYLCASRFGGIGTDTQYFGPGTRLTVL.

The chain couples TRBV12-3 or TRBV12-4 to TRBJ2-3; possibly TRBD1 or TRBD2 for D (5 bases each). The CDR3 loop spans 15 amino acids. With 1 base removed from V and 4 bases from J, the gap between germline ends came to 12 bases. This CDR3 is CASSLGVGVPDTQYF. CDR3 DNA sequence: TGTGCCAGCAGTTTAGGCGTGGGGGTACCAGATACGCAGTATTTT.

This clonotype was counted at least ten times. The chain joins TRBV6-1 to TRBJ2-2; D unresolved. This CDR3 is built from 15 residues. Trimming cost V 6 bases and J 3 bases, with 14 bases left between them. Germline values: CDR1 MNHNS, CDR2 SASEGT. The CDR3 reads CASSQTWTDTGELFF. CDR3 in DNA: TGTGCCAGCAGCCAAACTTGGACGGACACCGGGGAGCTGTTTTTT.

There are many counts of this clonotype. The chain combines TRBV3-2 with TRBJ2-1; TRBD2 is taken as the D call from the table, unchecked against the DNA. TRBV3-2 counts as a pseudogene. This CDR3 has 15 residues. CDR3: CASSRDGLAGREQFF. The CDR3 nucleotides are TGTGCCAGCAGCCGCGACGGACTAGCGGGGCGTGAGCAGTTCTTC.

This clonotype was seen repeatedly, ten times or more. The CDR3 DNA reads as TGCAGCGTTGAGAGGGACGGACTTACGACCGGGGAGCTGTTTTTT. Translating it yields CSVERDGLTTGELFF. The J gene is TRBJ2-2, the V gene TRBV29-1; D may match TRBD1 or TRBD2 (5 bases each). The CDR3 contains 15 residues. V was pared by 3 bases and J by 5 bases, with 16 bases between. Germline CDR1 SQVTM, CDR2 ANQGSEA.

Written as DNA, the CDR3 is TGCGCCAGCAGCTTGGATTTAGGGAGCTATGGCTACACCTTC. Its protein product is CASSLDLGSYGYTF. This rearrangement joins TRBV5-1 to TRBJ1-2; no clear D gene. The CDR3 has 14 residues. The V end lost 0 bases, the J end lost 4 bases, and 10 bases lay between the germline ends. CDR1 is SGHRS and CDR2 is YFSETQ in the germline V gene.

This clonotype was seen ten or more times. The CDR3 is CASSSKPTSGRADTQYF. DNA for the CDR3: TGTGCCAGCAGCTCAAAGCCGACTAGCGGGAGGGCAGATACGCAGTATTTT. The chain links TRBV7-3 to TRBJ2-3, with 14 nucleotides matching TRBD2. CDR1 and CDR2 (germline): SGHTA, FQGTGA. The CDR3 is made up of 17 amino acids. V lost 4 bases, J lost 4 bases, and 7 bases stayed unmatched.

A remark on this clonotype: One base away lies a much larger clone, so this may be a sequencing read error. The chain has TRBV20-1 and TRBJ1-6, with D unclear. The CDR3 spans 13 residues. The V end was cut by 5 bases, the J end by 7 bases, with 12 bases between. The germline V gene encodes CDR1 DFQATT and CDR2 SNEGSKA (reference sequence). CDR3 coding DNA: TGCAGTGCTTGGGAGAGTGTGAATTCACCCCTCCACTTT. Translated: CSAWESVNSPLHF.

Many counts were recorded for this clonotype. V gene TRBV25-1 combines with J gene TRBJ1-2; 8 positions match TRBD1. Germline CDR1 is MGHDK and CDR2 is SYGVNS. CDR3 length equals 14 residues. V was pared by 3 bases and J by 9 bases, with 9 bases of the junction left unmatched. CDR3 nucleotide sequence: TGTGCCAGCAGTGACGGGACAGGCGTCAACAGCTACACCTTC. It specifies CASSDGTGVNSYTF.

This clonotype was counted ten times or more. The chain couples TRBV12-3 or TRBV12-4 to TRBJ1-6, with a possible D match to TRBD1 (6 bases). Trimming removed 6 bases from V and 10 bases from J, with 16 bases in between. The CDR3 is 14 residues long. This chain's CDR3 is CASSLGGGRSPLHF. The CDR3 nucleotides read TGTGCCAGCAGCCTAGGGGGGGGCCGCTCACCCCTCCACTTT.

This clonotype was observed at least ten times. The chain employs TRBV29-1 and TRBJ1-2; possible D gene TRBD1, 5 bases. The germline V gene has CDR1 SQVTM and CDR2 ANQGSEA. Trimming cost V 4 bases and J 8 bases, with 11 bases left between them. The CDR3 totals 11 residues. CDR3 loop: CSVARDKGYTF. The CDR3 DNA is TGCAGCGTTGCCAGGGATAAAGGCTACACCTTC.

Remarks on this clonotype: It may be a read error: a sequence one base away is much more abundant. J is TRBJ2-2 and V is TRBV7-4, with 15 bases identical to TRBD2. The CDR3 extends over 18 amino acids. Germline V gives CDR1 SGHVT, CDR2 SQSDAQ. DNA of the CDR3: TGTGCCAGCAGCCTCCGCCGGACTAGCGGGGGGGCAGCGGGGGAGCTGGTTTTT. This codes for CASSLRRTSGGAAGELVF.

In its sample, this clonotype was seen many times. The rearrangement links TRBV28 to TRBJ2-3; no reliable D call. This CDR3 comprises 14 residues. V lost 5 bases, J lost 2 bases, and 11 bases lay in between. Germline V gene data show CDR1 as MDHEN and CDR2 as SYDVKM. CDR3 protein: CASSLAGPTDTQYF. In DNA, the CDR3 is TGTGCCAGCAGTCTGGCCGGGCCCACAGATACGCAGTATTTT.

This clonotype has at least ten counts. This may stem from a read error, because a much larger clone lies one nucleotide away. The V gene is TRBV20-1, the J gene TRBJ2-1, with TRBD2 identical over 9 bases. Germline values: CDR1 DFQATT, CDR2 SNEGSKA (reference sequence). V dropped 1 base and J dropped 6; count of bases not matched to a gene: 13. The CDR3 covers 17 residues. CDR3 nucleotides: TGCAGTGCTAGAGGTCCGGGAAGTCTAGCGGGGAGCAATGAGCAGTTCTTC. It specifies CSARGPGSLAGSNEQFF.

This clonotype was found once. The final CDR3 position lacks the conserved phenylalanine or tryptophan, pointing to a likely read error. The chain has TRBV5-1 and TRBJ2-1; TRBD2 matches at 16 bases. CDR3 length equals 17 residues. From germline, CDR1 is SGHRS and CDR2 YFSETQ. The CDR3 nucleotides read TGCGCCAGCAGCTGGGGGACTAGCGGGAGGGTACACAATGGGCAGTTCTTA. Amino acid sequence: CASSWGTSGRVHNGQFL.

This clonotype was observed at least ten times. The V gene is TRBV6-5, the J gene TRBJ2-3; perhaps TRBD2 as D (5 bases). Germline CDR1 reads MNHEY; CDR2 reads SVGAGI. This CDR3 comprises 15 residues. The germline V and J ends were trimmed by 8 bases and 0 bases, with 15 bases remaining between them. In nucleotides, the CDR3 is TGTGCCAGCCTCAGTAGGCGGGTTAGCACAGATACGCAGTATTTT. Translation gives CASLSRRVSTDTQYF.

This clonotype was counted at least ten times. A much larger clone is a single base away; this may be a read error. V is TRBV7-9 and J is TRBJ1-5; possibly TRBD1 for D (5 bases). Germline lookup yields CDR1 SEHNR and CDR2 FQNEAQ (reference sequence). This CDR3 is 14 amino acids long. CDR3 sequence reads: CASSLDGPGQLQHF. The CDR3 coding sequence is TGTGCCAGCAGCTTAGACGGGCCGGGGCAGCTCCAGCATTTT.

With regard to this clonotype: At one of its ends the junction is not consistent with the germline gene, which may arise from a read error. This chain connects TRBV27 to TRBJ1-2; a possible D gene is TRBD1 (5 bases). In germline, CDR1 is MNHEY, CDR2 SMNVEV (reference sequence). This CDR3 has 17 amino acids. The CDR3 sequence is CASGLTPHLGLTYGYTF. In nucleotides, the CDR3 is TGTGCCAGCGGTTTAACCCCCCATCTGGGACTCACCTATGGCTACACCTTC.

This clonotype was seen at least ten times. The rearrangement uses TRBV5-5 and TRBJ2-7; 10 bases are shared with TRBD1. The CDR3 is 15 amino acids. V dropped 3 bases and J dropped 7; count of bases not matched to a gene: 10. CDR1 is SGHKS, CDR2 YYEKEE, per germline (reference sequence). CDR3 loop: CASSSTGTGALEQYF. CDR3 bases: TGTGCCAGCAGCTCGACCGGGACAGGGGCGCTTGAGCAGTACTTC.

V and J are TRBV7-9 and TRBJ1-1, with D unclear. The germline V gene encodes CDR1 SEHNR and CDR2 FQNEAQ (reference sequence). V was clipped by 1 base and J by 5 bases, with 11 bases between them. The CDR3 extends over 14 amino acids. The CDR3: CASSLEGGWTEAFF. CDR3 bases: TGTGCCAGCAGCTTAGAAGGCGGGTGGACTGAAGCTTTCTTT. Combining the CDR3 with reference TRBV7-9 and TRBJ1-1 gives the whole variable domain DTGVSQNPRHKITKRGQNVTFRCDPISEHNRLYWYRQTLGQGPEFLTYFQNEAQLEKSRLLSDRFSAERPKGSFSTLEIQRTEQGDSAMYLCASSLEGGWTEAFFGQGTRLTVV.

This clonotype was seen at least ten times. As DNA, the CDR3 is TGTGCCAGCACCATATCACCCGTCCAAGAGACCCAGTACTTC. This translates into CASTISPVQETQYF. The J gene is TRBJ2-5, the V gene TRBV7-8; D gene ambiguous. This CDR3 comprises 14 residues. The germline V gene has CDR1 SGHVS and CDR2 FQNEAQ. V shed 7 bases and J shed 1 base, with 13 bases lying between them.

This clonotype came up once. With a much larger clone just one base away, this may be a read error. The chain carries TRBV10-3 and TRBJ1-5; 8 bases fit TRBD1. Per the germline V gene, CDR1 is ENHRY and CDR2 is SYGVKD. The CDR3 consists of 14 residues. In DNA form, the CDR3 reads TGTGCCACTCGGCCGACAGGGGACATTCAGCCCCTGCATTTT. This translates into CATRPTGDIQPLHF.

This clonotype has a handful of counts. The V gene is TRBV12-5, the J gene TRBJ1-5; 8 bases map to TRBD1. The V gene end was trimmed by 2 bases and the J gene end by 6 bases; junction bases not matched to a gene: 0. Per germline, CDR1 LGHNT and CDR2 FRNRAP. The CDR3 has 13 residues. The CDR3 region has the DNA TGTGCTAGTGGTTTGACAGGGGGTCAGCCCCAGCATTTT. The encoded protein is CASGLTGGQPQHF.

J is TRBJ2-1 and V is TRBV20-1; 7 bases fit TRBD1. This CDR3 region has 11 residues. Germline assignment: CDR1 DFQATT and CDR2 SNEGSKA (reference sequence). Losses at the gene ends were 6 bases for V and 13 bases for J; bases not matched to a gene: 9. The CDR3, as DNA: TGCAGTGCCAACCTCGACAGGGTACAGTTCTTC. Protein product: CSANLDRVQFF.